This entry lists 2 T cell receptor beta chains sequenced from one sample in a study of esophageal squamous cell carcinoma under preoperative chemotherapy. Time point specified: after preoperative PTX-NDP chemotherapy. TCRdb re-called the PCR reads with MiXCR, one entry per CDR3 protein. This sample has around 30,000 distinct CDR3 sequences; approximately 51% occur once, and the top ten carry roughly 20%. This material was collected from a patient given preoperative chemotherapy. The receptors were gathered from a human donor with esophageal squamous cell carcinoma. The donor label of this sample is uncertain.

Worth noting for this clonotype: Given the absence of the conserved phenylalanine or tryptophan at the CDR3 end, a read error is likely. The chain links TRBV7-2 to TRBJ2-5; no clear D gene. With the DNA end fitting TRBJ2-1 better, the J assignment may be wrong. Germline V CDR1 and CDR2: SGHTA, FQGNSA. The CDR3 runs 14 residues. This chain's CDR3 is CASSATRAQASQFL. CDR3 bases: TGTGCCAGCAGCGCGACTCGGGCCCAAGCGTCCCAGTTCTTG.

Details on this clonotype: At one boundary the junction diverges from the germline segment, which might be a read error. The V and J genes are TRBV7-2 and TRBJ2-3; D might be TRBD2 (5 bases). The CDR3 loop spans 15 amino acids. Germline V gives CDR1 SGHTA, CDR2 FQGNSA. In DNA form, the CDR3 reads TGTGCCAGCAGCTCTGGCGTGGGAGCCACAAATACGCAGTATTTC. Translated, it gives CASSSGVGATNTQYF.